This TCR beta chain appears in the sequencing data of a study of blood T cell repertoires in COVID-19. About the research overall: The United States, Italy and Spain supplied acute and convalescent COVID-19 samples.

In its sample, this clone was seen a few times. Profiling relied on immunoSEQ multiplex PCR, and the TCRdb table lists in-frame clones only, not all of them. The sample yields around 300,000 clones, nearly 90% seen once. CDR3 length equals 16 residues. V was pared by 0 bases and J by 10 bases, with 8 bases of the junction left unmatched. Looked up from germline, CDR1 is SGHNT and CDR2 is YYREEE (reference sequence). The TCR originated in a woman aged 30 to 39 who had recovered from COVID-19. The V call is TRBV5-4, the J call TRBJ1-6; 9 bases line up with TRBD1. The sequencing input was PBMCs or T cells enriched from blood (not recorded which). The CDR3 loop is CASSLDLTGGLSPLHF. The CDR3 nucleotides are TGTGCCAGCAGCTTGGATCTGACAGGGGGTCTGTCACCCCTCCACTTT.